The entry below describes one T cell receptor beta chain. Antigen specificity is unknown. This sample is drawn from a study of radiotherapy plus CTLA-4 blockade in lung cancer. About the study: Across the patients, objective responses occurred in approximately 20%, and disease control in under 40%. The study, taken as a whole, reports: With interferon-beta, early dynamics of blood T cell clones were reported to best predict response. Expansion in blood of tumor-derived TCR clones was seen after radiotherapy plus ipilimumab.

Clones were read by immunoSEQ multiplex PCR, and TCRdb kept only the in-frame ones, dropping some. Here the sample spans 80,000 to 95,000 clones, about four fifths being singletons. This specimen consisted of peripheral blood, obtained from a patient treated with radiotherapy plus ipilimumab. The clonotype comes from a human donor with non-small cell lung cancer who had stable disease on radiotherapy plus ipilimumab.

CDR3 sequence: CASRLHGVGGYEQYF. Here the CDR3 DNA reads TGTGCCAGCAGGCTTCATGGGGTCGGAGGTTACGAGCAGTACTTC. The J gene is TRBJ2-7, the V gene TRBV7-2, with a tentative D call TRBD2 (5 bases). Germline V gives CDR1 SGHTA, CDR2 FQGNSA. The V gene lost 6 bases and the J gene lost 4 bases, with 19 bases spanning the gap. CDR3 length equals 15 residues.